This T cell receptor (beta chain) was sequenced in a study of blood T cell repertoires in COVID-19. The wider study: Researchers got acute and convalescent COVID-19 samples from the United States, Italy and Spain. T cells, B-cell-depleted T cells, or PBMCs provided the cDNA or gDNA that served as material.

The repertoire was sequenced with immunoSEQ multiplex PCR; TCRdb's copy has only in-frame clones and lacks some. The sample lists 300,000 to 350,000 clones, roughly 86% occurring once. While infection was still active, Seattle patients were enrolled and then followed longitudinally. The germline V and J ends were trimmed by 0 bases and 0 bases, with 18 bases remaining between them. The CDR3 has 19 residues. Germline values: CDR1 LGHNA, CDR2 YSLEER. The rearrangement links TRBV4-3 to TRBJ1-3; unclear D gene. This TCR was sampled from a man aged 25-45 years with COVID-19, enrolled during active disease. Sample: peripheral blood. DNA of the CDR3: TGCGCCAGCAGCCAAGATGCGGCCAGCCGTATTAGCTCTGGAAACACCATATATTTT. Translation gives CASSQDAASRISSGNTIYF.